These 5 T cell receptor beta chains came from one sample sequenced in a study of cytomegalovirus exposure and HLA in healthy donors. It was with 60 Vbeta and 13 Jbeta primers that the PCR ran. The repertoire was sequenced with immunoSEQ multiplex PCR; TCRdb's copy has only in-frame clones and lacks some. The repertoire holds roughly 120,000 clones, with around 10% as singletons. The sequenced sample consisted of PBMCs. These receptors came from a man aged 25-45 years in good health and CMV-seronegative.

A few counts support this clone. The chain joins TRBV6-5 to TRBJ2-1; 8 bases are shared with TRBD1. After removal of 6 bases from V and 9 bases from J, the junction contained 4 bases not matched to a gene. CDR1 and CDR2 from the germline V gene are MNHEY and SVGAGI. The CDR3 spans 12 residues. CDR3 DNA sequence: TGTGCCAGCAGGACAGGGGTTGGTGAGCAGTTCTTC. Its translation is CASRTGVGEQFF.

This clone turned up a few times. At one end, the junction sequence differs from germline, possibly due to a read error. V usage is TRBV5-1 and J usage is TRBJ1-1; D unclear. This CDR3 is 15 amino acids long. Germline V gene data show CDR1 as SGHRS and CDR2 as YFSETQ. DNA of the CDR3: TGCGCCAGCAGCTTGGCGACGGGGATGAACGCTGAAGCTTTCTTT. It translates to CASSLATGMNAEAFF. The variable domain in full, with the rest retrieved from reference TRBV5-1 and TRBJ1-1, is KAGVTQTPRYLIKTRGQQVTLSCSPISGHRSVSWYQQTPGQGLQFLFEYFSETQRNKGNFPGRFSGRQFSNSRSEMNVSTLELGDSALYLCASSLATGMNAEAFFGQGTRLTVV.

The chain has TRBV5-1 and TRBJ1-6; 9 nucleotides align to TRBD1. Germline values: CDR1 SGHRS, CDR2 YFSETQ. This CDR3 region has 15 residues. V was pared by 7 bases and J by 8 bases, with 10 bases of the junction left unmatched. The CDR3 loop is CASSVGQGGDSPLHF. The DNA of the CDR3 is TGCGCCAGCTCCGTGGGACAGGGAGGAGATTCACCCCTCCACTTT.

The chain recombines TRBV13 with TRBJ2-3; D remains ambiguous. V was shortened by 3 bases and J by 0 bases, with 7 bases between the two germline ends. CDR1 and CDR2 (germline): PRHDT, FYEKMQ (reference sequence). This CDR3 has 14 residues. CDR3 DNA sequence: TGTGCCAGCAGCTTGGCCCGTAGCACAGATACGCAGTATTTT. Translation gives CASSLARSTDTQYF.

The chain recombines TRBV7-3 with TRBJ1-2; D call uncertain. V lost 4 bases and J 5 bases, leaving 8 bases between the germline ends. The CDR3 is made up of 12 amino acids. CDR1 and CDR2 (germline): SGHTA, FQGTGA. The CDR3 DNA reads as TGTGCCAGCAGCTGGGCAGGATATGGCTACACCTTC. Protein product: CASSWAGYGYTF.